The 25 T cell receptor beta chains below were found in one sample sequenced in a study of OX40 agonist ivuxolimab in advanced cancers. TCRdb keeps only in-frame clones here, not all; method: immunoSEQ multiplex PCR. The sample has tens of thousands of clones, about 87% seen once. The input for sequencing was CD4+ or CD8+ T cells sorted from blood, taken in a trial of the OX40 agonist ivuxolimab. The receptors derive from an adult with an advanced solid tumor such as melanoma, head and neck, liver or kidney cancer.

This rearrangement joins TRBV30 to TRBJ2-4; 9 bases match TRBD1. V lost 4 bases and J lost 4; bases outside the gene matches: 2. Germline V gene data show CDR1 as GTSNPN and CDR2 as SVGIG (reference sequence). This CDR3 contains 13 residues. The CDR3 nucleotides are TGTGCCTGGACGGGACAGGGTAAAAACATTCAGTACTTC. The encoded protein is CAWTGQGKNIQYF.

The chain employs TRBV5-4 and TRBJ1-1, with TRBD1 identical over 7 bases. The length of the CDR3 is 14 residues. Germline trimming cut 4 bases from V and 3 bases from J; bases unmatched to any gene: 6. CDR1 and CDR2 from the germline V gene are SGHNT and YYREEE (reference sequence). The CDR3 nucleotides read TGTGCCAGCAGCCGGAGGGGGCGGGACACTGAAGCTTTCTTT. This gives the protein CASSRRGRDTEAFF.

This clone has just one count. The CDR3 DNA reads as TGCGCCAGCAGCTTGCCCCCGCCCCAGGGATCAGCAAACGAGCAGTACTTC. Amino acids: CASSLPPPQGSANEQYF. V and J are TRBV5-1 and TRBJ2-7, with a possible D match to TRBD1 (5 bases). V was trimmed by 1 base and J by 5 bases, leaving 22 bases between them. The CDR3 has 17 amino acids. Germline lookup yields CDR1 SGHRS and CDR2 YFSETQ.

The gene calls are TRBV28 and TRBJ2-1; the D gene is possibly TRBD2 (6 bases). Germline V gives CDR1 MDHEN, CDR2 SYDVKM. This CDR3 has 14 amino acids. The germline V and J ends were trimmed by 7 bases and 5 bases, with 15 bases remaining between them. CDR3 protein: CASNLPRTNNEQFF. CDR3 nucleotides: TGTGCCAGCAACCTCCCAAGGACTAACAATGAGCAGTTCTTC.

The chain uses TRBV29-1 and TRBJ2-7; 9 bases match TRBD1. V was clipped by 6 bases and J by 5 bases; unmatched bases: 5. Germline lookup yields CDR1 SQVTM and CDR2 ANQGSEA. The CDR3 has 12 amino acids. The DNA of the CDR3 is TGCAGCGTGGTGGACAGGGGTAACGAGCAGTACTTC. This gives the protein CSVVDRGNEQYF.

The CDR3 DNA is TGTGCCAGCAGTTTATTGCCTCGGGGTAGCTACGAGCAGTACTTC. Translated, it gives CASSLLPRGSYEQYF. This chain links TRBV28 with TRBJ2-7, with D possibly being TRBD2 (5 bases). CDR1 MDHEN and CDR2 SYDVKM come from the germline V gene. V was pared by 1 base and J by 3 bases, with 13 bases between. The CDR3 consists of 15 residues.

This clone has a single count. V is TRBV18 and J is TRBJ1-4, with D perhaps matching TRBD1 (6 bases). Germline V gene data show CDR1 as KGHSH and CDR2 as LQKENI. The CDR3 contains 15 residues. Deletions cut 5 bases from V and 4 bases from J, with 14 bases between. CDR3 nucleotide sequence: TGTGCCAGCTCAGGCACCGGGACACTTAATGAAAAACTGTTTTTT. This codes for CASSGTGTLNEKLFF.

The CDR3 spells CASSSVTGDTEAFF. CDR3 DNA sequence: TGTGCCAGCAGCTCGGTTACAGGGGACACTGAAGCTTTCTTT. The V call is TRBV7-9, the J call TRBJ1-1; 7 nucleotides align to TRBD1. Germline CDR1 reads SEHNR; CDR2 reads FQNEAQ (reference sequence). The CDR3 has 14 amino acids. V lost 4 bases to trimming and J lost 3 bases; unmatched junction nucleotides: 5.

The chain uses TRBV11-1 and TRBJ2-5, with 10 bases fitting TRBD2. Germline V gene sequence: CDR1 SGHAT, CDR2 FQDESV (reference sequence). CDR3 length: 16 amino acids. Losses at the gene ends were 3 bases for V and 4 bases for J; bases not matched to a gene: 8. The CDR3 DNA reads TGTGCCAGCAGCTTTTCTCGGCTAGCGGGAGTAGAGACCCAGTACTTC. It specifies CASSFSRLAGVETQYF. Looking up the rest from reference TRBV11-1 and TRBJ2-5 gives the full variable domain: EAEVAQSPRYKITEKSQAVAFWCDPISGHATLYWYRQILGQGPELLVQFQDESVVDDSQLPKDRFSAERLKGVDSTLKIQPAELGDSAMYLCASSFSRLAGVETQYFGPGTRLLVL.

The chain carries TRBV10-3 and TRBJ2-7; D uncertain. CDR1 ENHRY and CDR2 SYGVKD come from the germline V gene. The CDR3 is 15 residues long. With 3 bases removed from V and 5 bases from J, the gap between germline ends came to 17 bases. DNA for the CDR3: TGTGCCATCAGTGAAACGAGACGAAGAGTGGACGAGCAGTACTTC. Its translation: CAISETRRRVDEQYF.

About this clone: Distinct nucleotide sequences in the sample also encode this CDR3. Here the CDR3 DNA reads TGCAGCGTTGAACGGGGGAACACTGAAGCTTTCTTT. This translates into CSVERGNTEAFF. The chain employs TRBV29-1 and TRBJ1-1; no reliable D call. The V end lost 2 bases, the J end lost 1 base, and 5 bases lay between the germline ends. This CDR3 comprises 12 residues. CDR1 and CDR2 (germline): SQVTM, ANQGSEA.

This chain links TRBV4-1 with TRBJ2-4; D might be TRBD2 (6 bases). The germline V gene has CDR1 MGHRA and CDR2 YSYEKL. V lost 6 bases to trimming and J lost 8 bases, with 17 bases between them. CDR3 size: 14 residues. The CDR3 coding sequence is TGCGCCAGCAGGCGGGAAAGGGGCGCGGACATTCAGTACTTC. Translation: CASRRERGADIQYF.

The V call is TRBV6-6, the J call TRBJ2-7; D tentatively reads TRBD1 or TRBD2 (5 bases each). V was shortened by 10 bases and J by 0 bases, with 19 bases between the two germline ends. This CDR3 is built from 15 residues. Germline assignment: CDR1 MNHNY and CDR2 SVGAGI (reference sequence). CDR3 residues: CAIGENPWGSYEQYF. The DNA for the CDR3 is TGTGCCATAGGGGAGAACCCATGGGGCTCCTACGAGCAGTACTTC.

The CDR3: CAISESEAKNQPQHF. The CDR3 DNA reads as TGTGCCATCAGTGAGTCAGAGGCCAAGAATCAGCCCCAGCATTTT. The V and J genes are TRBV10-3 and TRBJ1-5; unclear D gene. V was trimmed by 0 bases and J by 4 bases, leaving 10 bases between them. CDR3 length equals 15 residues. Germline CDR1 reads ENHRY; CDR2 reads SYGVKD.

This clone was observed once. The chain combines TRBV10-3 with TRBJ1-5; D call uncertain. CDR3 length: 12 amino acids. The V gene's germline CDR1 is ENHRY and CDR2 SYGVKD. Trimming removed 8 bases from V and 5 bases from J, with 10 bases in between. The CDR3 is CAIGPNDQPQHF. DNA of the CDR3: TGTGCCATCGGCCCCAATGATCAGCCCCAGCATTTT.

This chain joins TRBV28 and TRBJ2-5; D is undetermined. The CDR3 consists of 14 residues. CDR1 MDHEN and CDR2 SYDVKM come from the germline V gene. V shed 3 bases and J shed 1 base, with 9 bases lying between them. This CDR3 reads CASSLGRPQETQYF. CDR3 sequence (DNA): TGTGCCAGCAGTTTGGGTCGGCCCCAAGAGACCCAGTACTTC.

This clone turned up a few times. The CDR3 bases are TGCGCCAGCAGCTTGGACGGGAACACCGGGGAGCTGTTTTTT. Encoded protein: CASSLDGNTGELFF. This chain uses TRBV5-1 with TRBJ2-2; D is unclear. The CDR3 contains 14 residues. CDR1 and CDR2 from the germline V gene are SGHRS and YFSETQ. V lost 0 bases and J lost 1, with 4 bases in between. The full variable domain, with the rest looked up from reference TRBV5-1 and TRBJ2-2, is KAGVTQTPRYLIKTRGQQVTLSCSPISGHRSVSWYQQTPGQGLQFLFEYFSETQRNKGNFPGRFSGRQFSNSRSEMNVSTLELGDSALYLCASSLDGNTGELFFGEGSRLTVL.

The CDR3 DNA reads TGCGCCAGCAGCCCGGGACTAGCGGGAGGCGAGCAGTACTTC. Its translation is CASSPGLAGGEQYF. The chain combines TRBV5-1 with TRBJ2-7; 15 bases map to TRBD2. CDR1 and CDR2 (germline): SGHRS, YFSETQ. The CDR3 covers 14 residues. V lost 4 bases, J lost 6 bases, and 2 bases stayed unmatched.

The genes are TRBV27 and TRBJ1-2; perhaps TRBD1 as D (5 bases). This CDR3 is built from 14 residues. Germline CDR1 is MNHEY and CDR2 is SMNVEV (reference sequence). The ends were cut back, 3 bases at V and 7 bases at J, with 15 bases in the middle. The CDR3, as DNA: TGTGCCAGCAGTTTGGGACCAACGCAGGGTGGCTACACCTTC. It codes for CASSLGPTQGGYTF.

This clone has only one observation. This chain links TRBV10-3 with TRBJ2-7, with 8 bases identical to TRBD2. The CDR3 contains 15 residues. The J segment lost 0 bases and the V segment lost 4 bases, leaving 5 bases of the junction unmatched. Germline values: CDR1 ENHRY, CDR2 SYGVKD. CDR3 nucleotide sequence: TGTGCCATCAGTGTAGGAGCGGGAGCCTCCTACGAGCAGTACTTC. It specifies CAISVGAGASYEQYF.

This clone has just one count. The CDR3 DNA reads TGTGCCAGTAGCGGGAGGGTAAATGAGCAGTTCTTC. This gives the protein CASSGRVNEQFF. The V and J genes are TRBV19 and TRBJ2-1; 8 bases are shared with TRBD2. V was clipped by 6 bases and J by 7 bases; unmatched bases: 2. The CDR3 consists of 12 residues. Germline CDR1 LNHDA, CDR2 SQIVND (reference sequence).

This chain connects TRBV7-3 to TRBJ2-5, with D perhaps TRBD1 or TRBD2 (6 bases each). This CDR3 has 16 amino acids. Germline values: CDR1 SGHTA, CDR2 FQGTGA. V shed 5 bases and J shed 2 bases, with 18 bases lying between them. CDR3 coding DNA: TGTGCCAGCAGCGCAACGGGGGCGTCACGTCAAGAGACCCAGTACTTC. This gives the protein CASSATGASRQETQYF.

This chain links TRBV6-1 with TRBJ2-7; D uncertain. In germline, CDR1 is MNHNS, CDR2 SASEGT. This CDR3 contains 15 residues. Trimming took 7 bases from V and 4 from J, leaving 20 bases between them. The CDR3 DNA sequence: TGTGCCAGCACCGAGTGGGGTAGTGGGCCTTACGAGCAGTACTTC. Its translation is CASTEWGSGPYEQYF.

The V call is TRBV5-6, the J call TRBJ2-7; no clear D gene. Germline CDR1 reads SGHDT; CDR2 reads YYEEEE. This CDR3 has 13 residues. The V gene lost 3 bases and the J gene lost 5 bases, with 12 bases spanning the gap. The CDR3, as DNA: TGTGCCAGCAGCTCCGTCTCGATCGACGAGCAGTACTTC. Its translation: CASSSVSIDEQYF.

The J gene is TRBJ1-1, the V gene TRBV18, with TRBD1 matching 8 bases. CDR3 length: 13 amino acids. Germline CDR1 is KGHSH and CDR2 is LQKENI. V lost 2 bases and J lost 11; bases outside the gene matches: 7. The CDR3 protein is CASSPVRQGQAFF. CDR3 nucleotides: TGTGCCAGCTCACCAGTCCGACAGGGGCAGGCTTTCTTT.